Below are 9 T cell receptor beta chains sequenced from a single sample in a study of T cell repertoires in cytomegalovirus infection. Antigen specificity for these receptors is unknown. Via MiXCR, TCRdb re-called the reads, giving one row per CDR3 protein. The sample lists around 900,000 distinct CDR3 sequences; about a third were seen once. This specimen was cultured CD8+ T cells from PBMCs, taken from culture after CMV antigen stimulation. The receptors stem from a human donor in good health (CMV status not recorded). Some clones in this sample may be carry-over from other donors' samples.

V and J are TRBV6-2 or TRBV6-3 and TRBJ2-1; D unclear. CDR1 is MNHEY and CDR2 is SVGEGT in the germline V gene. Trimming took off 2 bases at V and 8 bases at J, with 4 bases between the two ends. The CDR3 runs 11 residues. CDR3 coding DNA: TGTGCCAGCAGTTACGTCCATGAGCAGTTCTTC. Its protein is CASSYVHEQFF.

In regard to this clonotype: This sequence may be a read error, since a much larger clone differs from it by one base. The rearrangement links TRBV7-2 to TRBJ2-5; D gene uncertain. From germline, CDR1 is SGHTA and CDR2 FQGNSA. There are 15 residues in the CDR3. CDR3 amino acids: CASSFLGSVEEAQYF. In nucleotides, the CDR3 is TGTGCCAGCAGCTTTCTTGGTTCTGTTGAAGAGGCCCAGTACTTC.

The chain joins TRBV20-1 to TRBJ1-5; weak D call: TRBD1 (5 bases). The CDR3 is made up of 13 amino acids. Trimming stripped 0 bases from V and 5 bases from J, with 8 bases between. Looked up from germline, CDR1 is DFQATT and CDR2 is SNEGSKA (reference sequence). This CDR3 is CSARETAYQPQHF. DNA for the CDR3: TGCAGTGCTAGAGAGACAGCTTATCAGCCCCAGCATTTT.

This clonotype was seen a handful of times. The chain joins TRBV11-2 to TRBJ1-1; no definite D call. The CDR3 is 15 amino acids. Trimming shortened V by 0 bases and J by 1 base, and 9 bases separated the two germline ends. From germline, CDR1 is SGHAT and CDR2 FQNNGV. This CDR3 reads CASSLDPAGNTEAFF. Written as DNA, the CDR3 is TGTGCCAGCAGCTTAGACCCAGCGGGGAACACTGAAGCTTTCTTT.

This clonotype has a handful of counts. This chain connects TRBV5-1 to TRBJ1-5, with 10 nucleotides matching TRBD1. V trimming: 4 bases; J trimming: 3 bases; junction bases outside the gene matches: 7. The CDR3 has 16 residues. In germline, CDR1 is SGHRS, CDR2 YFSETQ. CDR3 coding DNA: TGCGCCAGCAGCACCGGGACAGGGGAATACAATCAGCCCCAGCATTTT. It is translated as CASSTGTGEYNQPQHF.

This clonotype has only a few counts. The CDR3 sequence: CASSLLFPDTQYF. In DNA form, the CDR3 reads TGTGCCAGCAGTTTACTATTTCCAGATACGCAGTATTTT. The rearrangement uses TRBV12-3 or TRBV12-4 and TRBJ2-3; unclear D gene. Trimming stripped 2 bases from V and 4 bases from J, with 7 bases between. The CDR3 loop spans 13 amino acids.

The chain links TRBV19 to TRBJ1-2, with D maybe TRBD1 (5 bases). CDR3 size: 15 residues. The germline V gene encodes CDR1 LNHDA and CDR2 SQIVND (reference sequence). Deletions cut 7 bases from V and 3 bases from J, with 18 bases between. The CDR3 DNA is TGTGCCAGTACTAATGCAGCGCTAGGGGACTATGGCTACACCTTC. Its protein is CASTNAALGDYGYTF.

In this sample, this clonotype turned up many times. The J gene is TRBJ1-1, the V gene TRBV27; no clear D. V shed 6 bases and J shed 5 bases, with 16 bases lying between them. In germline, CDR1 is MNHEY, CDR2 SMNVEV (reference sequence). CDR3 size: 14 residues. CDR3 region: CASSLGTLGTEAFF. In DNA form, the CDR3 reads TGTGCCAGCAGCTTAGGAACTCTCGGGACTGAAGCTTTCTTT.

This clonotype was observed once. The chain joins TRBV9 to TRBJ1-1; the D gene is possibly TRBD1 (5 bases). Per the germline V gene, CDR1 is SGDLS and CDR2 is YYNGEE. This CDR3 region has 16 residues. Trimming cost V 2 bases and J 0 bases, with 14 bases left between them. CDR3 nucleotide sequence: TGTGCCAGCAGCGTCACCCCACAGGCCATGAACACTGAAGCTTTCTTT. It yields the protein CASSVTPQAMNTEAFF.